These 10 T cell receptor beta chains came from one sample sequenced in a study of T-cell reconstitution after alpha-beta-depleted transplantation in children (TCRdb year 2016). The library was obtained by PCR. TCRdb shows the sequencer as Illumina HiSeq 2500. TCR library preparation used molecular barcoding, with unique molecular identifiers applied to normalize quantification of the TCRbeta repertoire. TCRdb's own reprocessing of the public reads used fastp at Q25 and MiXCR and kept productive beta chains. Every entry covers one CDR3 protein and lists the most common genes and DNA from its rows. The sample data list under 75,000 distinct CDR3 sequences, and roughly 10% of these were observed just once. 13% of the sample is in the top ten clones. The sample's treatment or condition label, decoded: allogeneic hematopoietic cell transplantation with graft depleted of TCRalphabeta T cells and CD19 B cells.

Material: PBMCs, obtained before TCRalphabeta/CD19-depleted stem cell transplant. All receptors derive from a boy aged 5-17 years with acute myeloid leukemia, due to receive a stem cell transplant.

This clonotype was observed many times. This chain joins TRBV6-2 or TRBV6-3 and TRBJ1-5; 8 nucleotides line up with TRBD1. The CDR3 is 15 residues long. Germline-derived CDR1 and CDR2 are MNHEY and SVGEGT. V dropped 0 bases and J dropped 6; count of bases not matched to a gene: 4. The CDR3 reads CASSYSTGAGQPQHF. In nucleotides, the CDR3 is TGTGCCAGCAGTTACTCGACAGGGGCGGGTCAGCCCCAGCATTTT.

This clonotype has ten or more counts. The chain uses TRBV7-3 and TRBJ2-2; TRBD2 aligns across 12 bases. The V segment lost 5 bases and the J segment 8 bases; nucleotides outside the gene matches: 21. Germline assignment: CDR1 SGHTA and CDR2 FQGTGA. This CDR3 comprises 20 residues. DNA of the CDR3: TGTGCCAGCAGCCGACTATTGTCGGCTAGCGGGAGGGCCGGTCCAGGGGAGCTGTTTTTT. This encodes CASSRLLSASGRAGPGELFF.

This clonotype showed up just a few times. V is TRBV19 and J is TRBJ2-1, with unresolved D. CDR3 length equals 13 residues. Germline V CDR1 and CDR2: LNHDA, SQIVND (reference sequence). Trimming left V 5 bases short and J 3 bases short, with 8 bases between. This chain's CDR3 is CASSDGRYNEQFF. In DNA, the CDR3 is TGTGCCAGTAGTGACGGGCGCTACAATGAGCAGTTCTTC.

The chain uses TRBV29-1 and TRBJ1-2; D is ambiguous. Trimming pared 7 bases from V and 4 bases from J, leaving 16 bases between. There are 13 residues in the CDR3. Germline lookup yields CDR1 SQVTM and CDR2 ANQGSEA. Here the CDR3 reads CSAGEASFYGYTF. The DNA of the CDR3 is TGCAGCGCCGGAGAGGCCAGCTTCTATGGCTACACCTTC. Based on the CDR3 plus reference TRBV29-1 and TRBJ1-2, the full variable domain is SAVISQKPSRDICQRGTSLTIQCQVDSQVTMMFWYRQQPGQSLTLIATANQGSEATYESGFVIDKFPISRPNLTFSTLTVSNMSPEDSSIYLCSAGEASFYGYTFGSGTRLTVV.

This clonotype was detected ten times or more. The chain joins TRBV9 to TRBJ1-1, with TRBD1 matching 7 bases. From germline, CDR1 is SGDLS and CDR2 YYNGEE. Unmatched junction bases numbered 7, after V lost 3 bases and J lost 2 bases. The CDR3 has 15 residues. The CDR3 region has the DNA TGTGCCAGCAGCGAAACCGGGACAGCTAACACTGAAGCTTTCTTT. Translated: CASSETGTANTEAFF.

This clonotype has a count of ten or more. As DNA, the CDR3 is TGTGCCACCAGCAGAGCAGGGTCGAGCTCCTACGAGCAGTACTTC. It translates to CATSRAGSSSYEQYF. The chain carries TRBV15 and TRBJ2-7; tentative D call: TRBD1 (5 bases). The CDR3 consists of 15 residues. Trimming shortened V by 1 base and J by 0 bases, and 10 bases separated the two germline ends. The V gene's germline CDR1 is LNHNV and CDR2 YYDKDF (reference sequence). The whole variable domain, remainder taken from reference TRBV15 and TRBJ2-7, is DAMVIQNPRYQVTQFGKPVTLSCSQTLNHNVMYWYQQKSSQAPKLLFHYYDKDFNNEADTPDNFQSRRPNTSFCFLDIRSPGLGDTAMYLCATSRAGSSSYEQYFGPGTRLTVT.

V usage is TRBV7-8 and J usage is TRBJ2-7; no firm D call. Trimming shortened V by 5 bases and J by 3 bases, and 14 bases separated the two germline ends. The V gene's germline CDR1 is SGHVS and CDR2 FQNEAQ. This CDR3 has 14 residues. CDR3 residues: CASSISTLNYEQYF. In DNA, the CDR3 is TGTGCCAGCAGCATCTCTACACTTAACTACGAGCAGTACTTC.

This clonotype came up many times. The V gene is TRBV29-1, the J gene TRBJ1-2, with 8 bases lining up with TRBD1. The CDR3 is 14 residues long. Germline CDR1 is SQVTM and CDR2 is ANQGSEA. The V and J ends lost 3 bases and 4 bases, in that order; junction bases with no gene match: 7. CDR3 sequence: CSVDGTGGSYGYTF. CDR3 in DNA: TGCAGCGTTGATGGGACAGGAGGGAGCTATGGCTACACCTTC.

This clonotype was counted at least ten times. The V gene is TRBV29-1, the J gene TRBJ2-1; TRBD2 matches 11 bases. CDR3 size: 15 residues. Losses at the gene ends were 3 bases for V and 9 bases for J; bases not matched to a gene: 10. Germline assignment: CDR1 SQVTM and CDR2 ANQGSEA. In nucleotides, the CDR3 is TGCAGCGTTGAGATCTGGAGGCTAGCGGGAGGTGAGCAGTTCTTC. It translates to CSVEIWRLAGGEQFF.

This clonotype was observed many times. This sequence joins TRBV29-1 and TRBJ2-1; perhaps TRBD2 as D (5 bases). The germline gives CDR1 SQVTM, CDR2 ANQGSEA. With 7 bases removed from V and 7 bases from J, the gap between germline ends came to 8 bases. The CDR3 runs to 10 residues. The CDR3 here is CSAWENEQFF. The CDR3 DNA reads TGCAGCGCTTGGGAGAATGAGCAGTTCTTC.